This passage covers 16 T cell receptor beta chains from one sample sequenced in a study of T cells in Graves' hyperthyroidism and ophthalmopathy (dated by TCRdb to between 2019 and 2020). Receptor amplification or capture employed multiplex PCR. The reads were generated on an Illumina HiSeq 2000. The TCR beta CDR3 regions were amplified from RNA transcripts. The TCR CDR3 was subjected to a first round of RT-PCR using the HTBI primer set and the Qiagen OneStep RT-PCR kit. The public reads were run again by TCRdb, first through fastp at Q25 and then through MiXCR, and only productive beta chains were kept. Records with the same CDR3 protein are collapsed into one entry carrying the most frequent genes and DNA. Within this sample are hundreds of thousands of distinct CDR3 sequences, with 14% of them counted one time only. The biggest ten clones account for roughly 10% of the sample. The sample was blood. The receptors were sampled from a woman younger than 30 with Graves' hyperthyroidism.

The chain links TRBV7-2 to TRBJ2-7; a weak D match, TRBD2 (5 bases). CDR3 length equals 15 residues. The germline gives CDR1 SGHTA, CDR2 FQGNSA. V was clipped by 5 bases and J by 3 bases, with 17 bases between them. The CDR3 sequence: CASSLQPLDFYEQYF. As DNA, the CDR3 is TGTGCCAGCAGCCTCCAACCACTAGATTTCTACGAGCAGTACTTC.

This clonotype was counted ten times or more. The genes are TRBV11-2 and TRBJ2-5; 8 bases match TRBD2. This CDR3 comprises 15 residues. The J segment lost 2 bases and the V segment lost 4 bases, leaving 6 bases of the junction unmatched. Germline V gene data show CDR1 as SGHAT and CDR2 as FQNNGV. The CDR3 reads CASSYTAGAQETQYF. DNA of the CDR3: TGTGCCAGCAGCTACACAGCGGGAGCTCAAGAGACCCAGTACTTC.

In this sample, this clonotype turned up a few times. The chain has TRBV5-1 and TRBJ2-4; 7 positions agree with TRBD1. The length of the CDR3 is 15 residues. The V gene end was trimmed by 3 bases and the J gene end by 3 bases; junction bases not matched to a gene: 6. Germline CDR1 and CDR2: SGHRS and YFSETQ. The CDR3 nucleotides read TGCGCCAGCAGCTCCGGACAGGTCAACAAAAACATTCAGTACTTC. This translates into CASSSGQVNKNIQYF.

The gene calls are TRBV2 and TRBJ2-1; TRBD2 agrees at 12 bases. V gave up 3 bases and J gave up 6 bases; unmatched junction bases: 0. The CDR3 has 14 amino acids. Germline V gene lookup returns CDR1 SNHLY and CDR2 FYNNEI. The CDR3 bases are TGTGCCAGCAGTGAGACTAGCGGGGGCAATGAGCAGTTCTTC. This encodes CASSETSGGNEQFF.

The chain joins TRBV6-2 or TRBV6-3 to TRBJ2-7; the D gene could be TRBD1 or TRBD2 (5 bases each). Germline values: CDR1 MNHEY, CDR2 SVGEGT. Trimming took off 0 bases at V and 0 bases at J, with 12 bases between the two ends. The CDR3 is made up of 16 amino acids. DNA for the CDR3: TGTGCCAGCAGTTACTCGTCCTGGGGGAGCTCCTACGAGCAGTACTTC. Its translation: CASSYSSWGSSYEQYF.

The chain recombines TRBV7-2 with TRBJ2-3; D gene uncertain. The CDR3 spans 13 residues. V was cut by 0 bases and J by 4 bases, with 5 bases left in between. CDR1 is SGHTA and CDR2 is FQGNSA in the germline V gene. CDR3 in DNA: TGTGCCAGCAGCTTAGCGCACGCAGATACGCAGTATTTT. Its protein product is CASSLAHADTQYF.

This clonotype was picked up many times. The chain couples TRBV7-8 to TRBJ1-2; 8 bases are shared with TRBD1. The V gene's germline CDR1 is SGHVS and CDR2 FQNEAQ. CDR3 length: 14 residues. Trimming removed 5 bases from V and 8 bases from J; junction bases left unmatched: 10. CDR3 nucleotides: TGTGCCAGCAGCCGAGCCAGGGGGCAGATAGGCTACACCTTC. Amino acids: CASSRARGQIGYTF.

The sample holds many counts of this clonotype. The V and J genes are TRBV28 and TRBJ1-4; D ambiguous. The CDR3 contains 12 residues. V gave up 6 bases and J gave up 4 bases, with 6 bases separating them. Germline values: CDR1 MDHEN, CDR2 SYDVKM. CDR3 region: CASSSNNEKLFF. The CDR3 region has the DNA TGTGCCAGCAGCTCAAATAATGAAAAACTGTTTTTT.

In this sample, this clonotype turned up many times. The chain has TRBV6-6 and TRBJ2-2; D remains unclear. Germline CDR1 and CDR2: MNHNY and SVGAGI (reference sequence). Trimming cost V 2 bases and J 6 bases, with 7 bases left between them. CDR3 size: 13 residues. CDR3 in DNA: TGTGCCAGCAGTTACCCGTATGCCGGGGAGCTGTTTTTT. Protein: CASSYPYAGELFF.

This clonotype was counted at least ten times. The V and J genes are TRBV20-1 and TRBJ2-7, with 7 positions matching TRBD2. The V gene's germline CDR1 is DFQATT and CDR2 SNEGSKA (reference sequence). The ends lost 4 bases at V and 3 bases at J; junction bases unmatched: 9. The CDR3 loop spans 14 amino acids. CDR3 in amino acids: CSAIEASGNYEQYF. The CDR3 DNA sequence: TGCAGTGCTATCGAGGCTAGCGGCAACTACGAGCAGTACTTC.

The table lists this clonotype with a few counts. The J gene is TRBJ1-6, the V gene TRBV6-1, with D perhaps TRBD1 (6 bases). V was clipped by 5 bases and J by 10 bases, with 15 bases between them. The CDR3 is made up of 14 amino acids. Germline V gives CDR1 MNHNS, CDR2 SASEGT. The CDR3 region is CASSQDRHRSPLHF. The CDR3 DNA follows: TGTGCCAGCAGTCAAGACAGGCATCGGTCACCCCTCCACTTT.

The CDR3 region is CASSPEPQGAQYF. CDR3 sequence (DNA): TGTGCCAGCAGTCCCGAGCCGCAGGGGGCCCAGTACTTC. The chain couples TRBV6-1 to TRBJ2-5; 7 bases are a match to TRBD1. With V trimmed by 5 bases and J by 9 bases, 9 bases remained unmatched. CDR1 and CDR2 (germline): MNHNS, SASEGT. CDR3 length: 13 residues.

This clonotype has more than one count but fewer than ten. The rearrangement links TRBV4-1 to TRBJ2-1, with 10 bases lining up with TRBD2. Per germline, CDR1 MGHRA and CDR2 YSYEKL. The CDR3 totals 16 residues. Trimming took 4 bases from V and 7 from J; bases not matched to a gene: 10. CDR3 coding DNA: TGCGCCAGCAGCCCCGGTAGACTAGCGGGCCGAAATGAGCAGTTCTTC. Its translation is CASSPGRLAGRNEQFF.

Turning to this clonotype: This may be a read error, as it is one base from a much larger clone. This sequence joins TRBV25-1 and TRBJ2-1; 9 bases align to TRBD1. The length of the CDR3 is 16 residues. Germline CDR1 reads MGHDK; CDR2 reads SYGVNS. The V and J ends lost 0 bases and 9 bases, in that order; junction bases with no gene match: 9. The CDR3 bases are TGTGCCAGCAGTGAATATGGGAACAGGGGGCAGGTTGAGCAGTTCTTC. Protein sequence: CASSEYGNRGQVEQFF.

This clonotype occurred many times. This rearrangement joins TRBV28 to TRBJ1-5, with 8 bases aligning to TRBD1. This CDR3 comprises 16 residues. J was trimmed by 6 bases and V by 2 bases; bases with no gene match: 9. Germline lookup yields CDR1 MDHEN and CDR2 SYDVKM. CDR3 nucleotide sequence: TGTGCCAGCAGTTTAGGGGGCAGGGGGCGCGGTCAGCCCCAGCATTTT. Its protein product is CASSLGGRGRGQPQHF.

This clonotype occurred many times. This chain joins TRBV18 and TRBJ2-3, with TRBD2 matching 10 bases. CDR3 size: 15 residues. Looked up from germline, CDR1 is KGHSH and CDR2 is LQKENI. V trimming: 3 bases; J trimming: 3 bases; junction bases outside the gene matches: 3. The CDR3 is CASSPLAGATDTQYF. CDR3 bases: TGTGCCAGCTCACCCCTAGCGGGAGCGACAGATACGCAGTATTTT.